These 25 T cell receptor beta chains were all obtained from the same sample, sequenced in a study of monozygotic twins with cystic fibrosis. This table comes from immunoSEQ multiplex PCR, and its TCRdb copy is limited to in-frame clones, with some not included. The sample lists approximately 20,000 clones, roughly nine tenths occurring once. Sequenced input: blood. These receptors were obtained from a girl aged 2 to 10 with cystic fibrosis.

The chain links TRBV5-1 to TRBJ2-4, with D perhaps matching TRBD1 (6 bases). The CDR3 has 17 amino acids. Trimming took 4 bases from V and 4 from J, leaving 21 bases between them. Germline V lookup: CDR1 SGHRS, CDR2 YFSETQ. This chain's CDR3 is CASSPRGFDLGKNIQYF. The CDR3 nucleotides are TGCGCCAGCAGCCCGAGGGGGTTTGATTTGGGTAAAAACATTCAGTACTTC.

A single count supports this clone. V and J are TRBV11-2 and TRBJ2-1; D remains ambiguous. Germline V gives CDR1 SGHAT, CDR2 FQNNGV. The CDR3 contains 13 residues. The V end lost 5 bases, the J end lost 12 bases, and 17 bases lay between the germline ends. CDR3: CASSPDTRVRQFF. DNA of the CDR3: TGTGCCAGCAGCCCAGACACCCGGGTACGGCAGTTCTTC.

This rearrangement joins TRBV6-5 to TRBJ1-1; TRBD1 aligns across 7 bases. This CDR3 has 16 residues. The germline V gene encodes CDR1 MNHEY and CDR2 SVGAGI. The V segment lost 0 bases and the J segment 4 bases; nucleotides outside the gene matches: 8. DNA of the CDR3: TGTGCCAGCAGTTACTCGGCAGGGGGAGGAATCACTGAAGCTTTCTTT. This sequence encodes CASSYSAGGGITEAFF.

The rearrangement joins TRBV19 to TRBJ2-1; unclear D gene. The CDR3 extends over 17 amino acids. Trimming pared 0 bases from V and 0 bases from J, leaving 12 bases between. Germline CDR1 LNHDA, CDR2 SQIVND (reference sequence). Here the CDR3 DNA reads TGTGCCAGTAGTATAGACAGAGACTTAAGCTCCTACAATGAGCAGTTCTTC. Translation: CASSIDRDLSSYNEQFF.

The CDR3 DNA reads TGTGCCAGCAGCCGGCGGGTGACTGGTGAAAAACTGTTTTTT. It codes for CASSRRVTGEKLFF. V gene TRBV5-6 combines with J gene TRBJ1-4; D is unresolved. The CDR3 runs to 14 residues. Germline V CDR1 and CDR2: SGHDT, YYEEEE. V was clipped by 4 bases and J by 7 bases, with 14 bases between them.

The gene calls are TRBV28 and TRBJ1-3; a possible D gene is TRBD1 (5 bases). The length of the CDR3 is 15 residues. The germline CDR1 and CDR2 sequences are MDHEN and SYDVKM. V lost 6 bases, J lost 7 bases, and 19 bases lay in between. The CDR3: CASSPRISGRNTIYF. In DNA form, the CDR3 reads TGTGCCAGCAGCCCCAGGATCTCAGGGAGGAACACCATATATTTT.

The chain employs TRBV7-8 and TRBJ2-3; the match to TRBD2 covers 14 bases. CDR1 and CDR2 (germline): SGHVS, FQNEAQ. V was pared by 5 bases and J by 8 bases, with 9 bases of the junction left unmatched. CDR3 length: 16 amino acids. CDR3: CASSPGTSGRRGTQYF. CDR3 nucleotides: TGTGCCAGCAGCCCCGGGACTAGCGGGAGAAGGGGTACGCAGTATTTT.

The CDR3 coding sequence is TGTGCCAGCAGCTTGGACGGGGGGCGGGCGGCCAAAAACATTCAGTACTTC. Translation gives CASSLDGGRAAKNIQYF. The rearrangement uses TRBV5-4 and TRBJ2-4; maybe TRBD2 (7 bases). The germline CDR1 and CDR2 sequences are SGHNT and YYREEE (reference sequence). This CDR3 region has 17 residues. V was cut by 0 bases and J by 1 base, with 14 bases left in between. Looking up the rest from reference TRBV5-4 and TRBJ2-4 gives the full variable domain: ETGVTQSPTHLIKTRGQQVTLRCSSQSGHNTVSWYQQALGQGPQFIFQYYREEENGRGNFPPRFSGLQFPNYSSELNVNALELDDSALYLCASSLDGGRAAKNIQYFGAGTRLSVL.

This clone has only one observation. The chain recombines TRBV5-6 with TRBJ1-4; 8 bases match TRBD1. The CDR3 is 15 residues long. CDR1 is SGHDT and CDR2 is YYEEEE in the germline V gene. V trimming: 0 bases; J trimming: 8 bases; junction bases outside the gene matches: 6. This CDR3 reads CASSLVGTGYEKLFF. CDR3 in DNA: TGTGCCAGCAGCTTGGTAGGGACAGGATACGAAAAACTGTTTTTT.

The chain employs TRBV4-1 and TRBJ2-2, with 10 bases that match TRBD1. Germline lookup yields CDR1 MGHRA and CDR2 YSYEKL. V shed 1 base and J 6 bases; nucleotides not matched to a gene: 11. The CDR3 extends over 18 amino acids. DNA for the CDR3: TGCGCCAGCAGCCAAGGACAGGGGGCTGGCGGTAGGGCCGGGGAGCTGTTTTTT. Residues: CASSQGQGAGGRAGELFF.

The rearrangement links TRBV5-1 to TRBJ2-3; D is unresolved. Looked up from germline, CDR1 is SGHRS and CDR2 is YFSETQ. This CDR3 contains 14 residues. Trimming cost V 6 bases and J 1 base, with 12 bases left between them. CDR3 nucleotide sequence: TGCGCCAGCACCGCTACCCTGGGCACAGATACGCAGTATTTT. Translated: CASTATLGTDTQYF.

This clone was observed a handful of times. The gene calls are TRBV30 and TRBJ1-1; D ambiguous. The V end lost 4 bases, the J end lost 2 bases, and 11 bases lay between the germline ends. The CDR3 consists of 13 residues. Germline V CDR1 and CDR2: GTSNPN, SVGIG (reference sequence). CDR3 sequence reads: CAWNLGLNTEAFF. As DNA, the CDR3 is TGTGCCTGGAATCTGGGCCTCAACACTGAAGCTTTCTTT.

The V and J genes are TRBV7-9 and TRBJ2-5; possible D gene TRBD1, 6 bases. TRBJ2-7 explains the end of the DNA better; the J call may be wrong. The germline V gene encodes CDR1 SEHNR and CDR2 FQNEAQ (reference sequence). CDR3 length equals 15 residues. In DNA, the CDR3 is TGTGCCAGCGGACCCGGGACACGGGCCCCCTACGAGCAGTACTTC. Its protein is CASGPGTRAPYEQYF.

The chain employs TRBV5-1 and TRBJ1-6, with D unresolved. Germline V gene sequence: CDR1 SGHRS, CDR2 YFSETQ. The CDR3 has 14 residues. Trimming cost V 5 bases and J 10 bases, with 16 bases left between them. In DNA, the CDR3 is TGCGCCAGCAGTGCCGGGCCTATAGGATCACCCCTCCACTTT. Amino acid sequence: CASSAGPIGSPLHF.

This clone was recorded only once. The chain links TRBV11-2 to TRBJ2-5; 8 bases fit TRBD1. The ends lost 1 base at V and 5 bases at J; junction bases unmatched: 12. Germline CDR1 is SGHAT and CDR2 is FQNNGV. The CDR3 consists of 17 residues. The CDR3: CASSLGDQGARKETQYF. CDR3 DNA sequence: TGTGCCAGCAGCTTAGGAGACCAGGGGGCGCGAAAGGAGACCCAGTACTTC.

The gene calls are TRBV30 and TRBJ1-1; D ambiguous. This CDR3 comprises 13 residues. Germline values: CDR1 GTSNPN, CDR2 SVGIG (reference sequence). V shed 4 bases and J shed 3 bases, with 12 bases lying between them. The CDR3 loop reads CAWKRVWDTEAFF. In nucleotides, the CDR3 is TGTGCCTGGAAAAGGGTTTGGGACACTGAAGCTTTCTTT.

The V call is TRBV27, the J call TRBJ1-2; 9 bases match TRBD1. From germline, CDR1 is MNHEY and CDR2 SMNVEV (reference sequence). J gave up 4 bases and V 5 bases, and 8 bases lay outside the gene matches. This CDR3 has 15 amino acids. The CDR3 bases are TGTGCCAGCAGTACAACCGGGACAGGGTTCTATGGCTACACCTTC. It translates to CASSTTGTGFYGYTF.

This clone showed up just a few times. CDR3 amino acids: CASSLFGDEAFF. CDR3 DNA sequence: TGTGCCAGCAGTTTATTTGGGGATGAAGCTTTCTTT. The J gene is TRBJ1-1, the V gene TRBV28; D is undetermined. V lost 1 base to trimming and J lost 7 bases, with 7 bases between them. The germline V gene encodes CDR1 MDHEN and CDR2 SYDVKM. CDR3 size: 12 residues.

This clone has only a few counts. V gene TRBV12-5 combines with J gene TRBJ1-5; 7 nucleotides line up with TRBD1. V lost 6 bases to trimming and J lost 5 bases; unmatched junction nucleotides: 10. Germline CDR1 LGHNT, CDR2 FRNRAP. The CDR3 consists of 15 residues. The chain's CDR3 is CASGRGTAQDQPQHF. CDR3 in DNA: TGTGCTAGTGGACGCGGGACAGCACAGGATCAGCCCCAGCATTTT.

This chain links TRBV6-1 with TRBJ1-2; D is unclear. Germline V CDR1 and CDR2: MNHNS, SASEGT. The CDR3 sequence is 15 residues long. The V end was cut by 1 base, the J end by 5 bases, with 14 bases between. This CDR3 is CASSEDRRGSYGYTF. The CDR3 bases are TGTGCCAGCAGTGAAGATAGGAGAGGTTCGTATGGCTACACCTTC.

This clone showed up just once. Germline is not matched at one junction end, which may reflect a read error. As DNA, the CDR3 is TGTGCCTGGAGTAGGGTGAAGACTGAAGCTTTCTTT. Protein product: CAWSRVKTEAFF. The chain couples TRBV30 to TRBJ1-1; D is unresolved. The CDR3 has 12 amino acids. Germline values: CDR1 GTSNPN, CDR2 SVGIG (reference sequence).

The CDR3: CASSLSQPQHF. The DNA of the CDR3 is TGCGCCAGCAGTCTAAGTCAGCCCCAGCATTTT. The chain combines TRBV23-1 with TRBJ1-5; no reliable D call. TRBV23-1 is labeled an ORF, and its function is uncertain. The germline V and J ends were trimmed by 4 bases and 6 bases, with 4 bases remaining between them. The CDR3 consists of 11 residues.

The V call is TRBV2, the J call TRBJ1-1; D is possibly TRBD1 (5 bases). Trimming pared 6 bases from V and 1 base from J, leaving 15 bases between. CDR1 is SNHLY and CDR2 is FYNNEI in the germline V gene. The CDR3 covers 15 residues. The CDR3 is CASRREGVGNTEAFF. The CDR3 region has the DNA TGTGCCAGCAGGAGGGAAGGGGTGGGGAACACTGAAGCTTTCTTT. The full variable domain, in which reference TRBV2 and TRBJ1-1 provide the parts outside the CDR3, is EPEVTQTPSHQVTQMGQEVILRCVPISNHLYFYWYRQILGQKVEFLVSFYNNEISEKSEIFDDQFSVERPDGSNFTLKIRSTKLEDSAMYFCASRREGVGNTEAFFGQGTRLTVV.

V usage is TRBV11-2 and J usage is TRBJ1-2, with TRBD1 matching 7 bases. Losses at the gene ends were 5 bases for V and 8 bases for J; bases not matched to a gene: 11. The CDR3 length is 14 residues. Germline V CDR1 and CDR2: SGHAT, FQNNGV. The CDR3 sequence is CASSPSGGAQGYTF. CDR3 nucleotide sequence: TGTGCCAGCAGCCCCTCAGGGGGGGCTCAGGGCTACACCTTC.

The chain combines TRBV6-4 with TRBJ2-1; 8 nucleotides match TRBD2. V was pared by 3 bases and J by 5 bases, with 3 bases of the junction left unmatched. CDR3 size: 14 residues. The germline V gene encodes CDR1 MRHNA and CDR2 SNTAGT. The CDR3 loop is CASSELAEHNEQFF. CDR3 coding DNA: TGTGCCAGCAGTGAACTAGCGGAGCACAATGAGCAGTTCTTC.